Frequency places the clone carrying this T cell receptor (beta chain) as medium-sized. This specimen belongs to a study of T cell clusters in autoimmune cytopenias. Tens of thousands of genome equivalents of blood DNA were amplified for TRB. Multiplex touch-down PCR amplified TRB using TRB-A and TRB-B pools in one tube. TCRdb derives one entry per CDR3 protein from the multiplex PCR reads, leaving out DNA. In all, the sample yields about 560 distinct CDR3 sequences. The CDR3 length is 16 residues. Per the germline V gene, CDR1 is DFQATT and CDR2 is SNEGSKA (reference sequence). The receptor comes from a human donor with an autoimmune cytopenia or autoimmune hepatitis (not recorded which). Material: peripheral blood. J is TRBJ2-1 and V is TRBV20-1; TCRdb's D gene call, TRBD1, goes unchecked for lack of DNA. This CDR3 is CSATPPSGGHYNEQFF.